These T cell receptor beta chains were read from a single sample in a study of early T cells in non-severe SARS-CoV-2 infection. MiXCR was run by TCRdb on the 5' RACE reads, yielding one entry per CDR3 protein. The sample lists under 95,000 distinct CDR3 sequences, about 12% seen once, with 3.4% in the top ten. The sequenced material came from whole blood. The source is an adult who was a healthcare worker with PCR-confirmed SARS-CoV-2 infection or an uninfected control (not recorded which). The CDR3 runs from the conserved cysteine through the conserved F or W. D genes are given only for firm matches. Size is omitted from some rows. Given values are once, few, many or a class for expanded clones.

CSVGSTGSTGANVLTF,TGCAGCGTTGGGTCCACAGGGTCCACTGGGGCCAACGTCCTGACTTTC,.,TRBV29-1,TRBJ2-6,.
CASSDPGQGGQTQYF,TGTGCCAGCAGTGATCCTGGGCAGGGCGGCCAGACCCAGTACTTC,many,TRBV25-1,TRBJ2-5,.
CASSLWASGSRTDTQYF,TGTGCCAGCAGTTTATGGGCTAGCGGGAGTCGCACAGATACGCAGTATTTT,many,TRBV27,TRBJ2-3,TRBD2
CAWSVPNQETQYF,TGTGCCTGGAGTGTACCAAATCAAGAGACCCAGTACTTC,many,TRBV30,TRBJ2-5,.
CSAKTQGGSSGKLFF,TGCAGTGCCAAAACCCAGGGTGGCTCCTCTGGAAAACTGTTTTTT,many,TRBV20-1,TRBJ1-4,.
CASSFGGQEYNEQFF,TGTGCCAGCAGCTTCGGGGGGCAAGAATACAATGAGCAGTTCTTC,.,TRBV7-3,TRBJ2-1,.
CASSNSGKETQYF,TGTGCCAGCAGCAATAGCGGGAAAGAGACCCAGTACTTC,few,TRBV9,TRBJ2-5,TRBD2
CASSVSGGRPRGEQYF,TGTGCCAGCAGCGTTTCTGGAGGCAGGCCACGGGGGGAGCAGTACTTC,.,TRBV9,TRBJ2-7,.
CASSSPGLARGEQYF,TGTGCCAGCAGCTCCCCGGGACTAGCTCGGGGGGAGCAGTACTTC,.,TRBV7-6,TRBJ2-7,TRBD2
CSAGQGVNQPQHF,TGCAGTGCGGGACAGGGTGTCAATCAGCCCCAGCATTTT,many,TRBV20-1,TRBJ1-5,TRBD1
CASSSQGYEQFF,TGCGCCAGCAGTTCTCAGGGATATGAGCAGTTCTTC,few,TRBV5-1,TRBJ2-1,.
CASSSIGGSSYEQYF,TGTGCCAGCAGCTCCATAGGAGGTTCCTCCTACGAGCAGTACTTC,few,TRBV11-2,TRBJ2-7,.
CASSLGPVEGNEQYF,TGCGCCAGCAGCTTGGGGCCGGTCGAGGGTAACGAGCAGTACTTC,.,TRBV5-1,TRBJ2-7,.
CASRGEKEFF,TGTGCCAGCAGGGGCGAAAAGGAGTTCTTC,.,TRBV27,TRBJ2-1,.
CASSPLVGGYEQYF,TGTGCCAGCAGCCCCCTGGTAGGGGGCTACGAGCAGTACTTC,few,TRBV3-1,TRBJ2-7,.
CASSDPAYEQYF,TGCGCCAGCAGTGATCCAGCCTACGAGCAGTACTTC,once,TRBV10-2,TRBJ2-7,.
CASSFVTNEKLFF,TGTGCCAGCAGTTTCGTGACGAATGAAAAACTGTTTTTT,.,TRBV12-3/TRBV12-4,TRBJ1-4,.
CAISEGHRSYNEQFF,TGTGCCATCAGTGAGGGACACCGTTCCTACAATGAGCAGTTCTTC,few,TRBV10-3,TRBJ2-1,.
CSAGVTDTQYF,TGCAGTGCCGGGGTCACAGATACGCAGTATTTT,.,TRBV20-1,TRBJ2-3,.
CASRAGEWDTGELFF,TGTGCCAGCAGAGCAGGGGAATGGGACACCGGGGAGCTGTTTTTT,.,TRBV2,TRBJ2-2,.
CASSRTSGDSYEQYF,TGTGCCAGCAGTCGGACTAGCGGGGACTCCTACGAGCAGTACTTC,.,TRBV3-1,TRBJ2-7,TRBD2
CASSPRLLSLSYEQYF,TGTGCCAGCAGCCCACGACTACTCTCCCTGAGCTACGAGCAGTACTTC,many,TRBV14,TRBJ2-7,.
CSARGSGFNEQFF,TGCAGCGCCCGGGGCTCGGGGTTCAATGAGCAGTTCTTC,few,TRBV29-1,TRBJ2-1,.